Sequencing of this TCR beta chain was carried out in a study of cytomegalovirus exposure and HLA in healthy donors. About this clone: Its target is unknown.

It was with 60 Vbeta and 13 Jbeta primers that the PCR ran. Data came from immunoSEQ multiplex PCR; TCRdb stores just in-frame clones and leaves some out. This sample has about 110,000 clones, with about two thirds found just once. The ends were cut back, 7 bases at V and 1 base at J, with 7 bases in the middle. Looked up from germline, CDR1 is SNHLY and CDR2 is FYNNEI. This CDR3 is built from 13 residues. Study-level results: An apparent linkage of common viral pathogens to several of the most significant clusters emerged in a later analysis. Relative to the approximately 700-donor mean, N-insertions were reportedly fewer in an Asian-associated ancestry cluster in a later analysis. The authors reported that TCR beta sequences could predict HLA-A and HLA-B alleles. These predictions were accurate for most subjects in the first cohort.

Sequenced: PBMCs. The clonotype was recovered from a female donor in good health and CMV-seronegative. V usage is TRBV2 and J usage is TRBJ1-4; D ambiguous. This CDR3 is CASKGGTNEKLFF. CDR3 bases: TGTGCCAGCAAGGGAGGAACTAATGAAAAACTGTTTTTT.